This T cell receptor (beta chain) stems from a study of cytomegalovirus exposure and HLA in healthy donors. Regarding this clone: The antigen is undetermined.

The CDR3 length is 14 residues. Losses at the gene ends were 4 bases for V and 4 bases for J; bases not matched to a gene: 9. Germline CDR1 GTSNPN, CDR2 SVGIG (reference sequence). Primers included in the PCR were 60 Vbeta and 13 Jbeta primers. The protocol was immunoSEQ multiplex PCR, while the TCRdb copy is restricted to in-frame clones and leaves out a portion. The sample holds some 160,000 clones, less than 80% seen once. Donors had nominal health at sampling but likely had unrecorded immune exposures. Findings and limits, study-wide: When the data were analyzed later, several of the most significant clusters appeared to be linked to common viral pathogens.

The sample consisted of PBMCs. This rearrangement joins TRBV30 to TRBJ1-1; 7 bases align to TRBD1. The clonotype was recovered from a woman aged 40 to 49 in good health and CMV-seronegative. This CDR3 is CAWMMDRTVTEAFF. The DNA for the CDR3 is TGTGCCTGGATGATGGACAGGACGGTCACTGAAGCTTTCTTT.